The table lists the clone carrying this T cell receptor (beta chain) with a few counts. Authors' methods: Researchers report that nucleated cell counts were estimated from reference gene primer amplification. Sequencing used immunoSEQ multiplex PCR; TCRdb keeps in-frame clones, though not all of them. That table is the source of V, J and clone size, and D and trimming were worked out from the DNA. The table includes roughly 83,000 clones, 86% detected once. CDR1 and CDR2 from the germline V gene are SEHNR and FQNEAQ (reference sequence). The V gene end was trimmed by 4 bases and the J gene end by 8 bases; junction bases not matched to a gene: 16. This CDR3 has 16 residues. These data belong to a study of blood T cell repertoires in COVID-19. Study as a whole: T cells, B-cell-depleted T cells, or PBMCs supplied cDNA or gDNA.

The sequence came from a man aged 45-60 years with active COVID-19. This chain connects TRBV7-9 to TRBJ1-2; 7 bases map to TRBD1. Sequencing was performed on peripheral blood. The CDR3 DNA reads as TGTGCCAGCAGCTCCCAGGGGGGAGGCGAGGAAGGAGGCTACACCTTC. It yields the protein CASSSQGGGEEGGYTF.